The rows below give T cell receptor beta chains drawn from one sample of a study of blood T cell repertoires in COVID-19. Profiled with immunoSEQ multiplex PCR; TCRdb holds only in-frame clones, not every one. The sample consists of approximately 220,000 clones, 80% to 90% of them appearing once. Sequences were obtained from peripheral blood. The receptor source for this set is a woman aged 60 to 75 who had recovered from COVID-19. Each CDR3 is given with its conserved first and last residue. The D gene is left open where the match is weak. Expanded clones get a size class; other rows say once, few or many, or leave the size out.

size	D	V	J	CDR3	DNA
NA	TRBD2	TRBV7-3	TRBJ2-3	CASSKAGLITDTQYF	TGTGCCAGCAGTAAAGCGGGACTTATCACAGATACGCAGTATTTT
NA	TRBD1	TRBV6-2/TRBV6-3	TRBJ1-1	CASSPDSSGGLNTEAFF	TGTGCCAGCAGTCCCGATTCCTCAGGGGGCTTGAACACTGAAGCTTTCTTT
once	NA	TRBV24-1	TRBJ2-6	CATSALTGYSSGANVLTF	TGTGCCACCAGTGCCCTGACAGGCTATAGCTCTGGGGCCAACGTCCTGACTTTC
NA	NA	TRBV5-4	TRBJ1-1	CASRNGLNTEAFF	TGTGCCAGCAGGAACGGTTTGAACACTGAAGCTTTCTTT
NA	NA	TRBV30	TRBJ2-1	CAWSVRRGSEQFF	TGTGCCTGGAGTGTACGACGGGGATCTGAGCAGTTCTTC
NA	TRBD1	TRBV30	TRBJ1-1	CAWRTGTGNSEAFF	TGTGCCTGGAGAACCGGGACAGGGAATTCTGAAGCTTTCTTT
few	TRBD2	TRBV7-9	TRBJ2-7	CASSLGLAGDYEQYF	TGTGCCAGCAGCTTAGGACTAGCGGGGGACTACGAGCAGTACTTC
NA	TRBD1	TRBV2	TRBJ2-4	CASSETIVDRAAFQYF	TGTGCCAGCAGTGAGACAATCGTGGACAGGGCTGCTTTTCAGTACTTC
NA	NA	TRBV19	TRBJ2-2	CASTPPDSNTGELFF	TGTGCCAGTACCCCACCCGACAGCAACACCGGGGAGCTGTTTTTT
few	NA	TRBV19	TRBJ1-2	CASSNPGYYGYTF	TGTGCCAGTAGTAACCCAGGGTACTATGGCTACACCTTC
NA	TRBD1	TRBV7-2	TRBJ1-1	CASSPRTGGANTEAFF	TGTGCCAGCAGCCCGCGGACAGGGGGGGCGAACACTGAAGCTTTCTTT
NA	NA	TRBV6-5	TRBJ1-2	CASASQGGNYGYTF	TGTGCCAGCGCCTCCCAGGGAGGGAACTATGGCTACACCTTC
NA	NA	TRBV30	TRBJ1-5	CAWSPGVWPQHF	TGTGCCTGGAGCCCGGGGGTCTGGCCCCAGCATTTT
NA	NA	TRBV6-4	TRBJ1-2	CASSDGAGRGYTF	TGTGCCAGCAGTGACGGGGCGGGAAGGGGCTACACCTTC
NA	TRBD2	TRBV6-2/TRBV6-3	TRBJ2-3	CASSYGGTSGSTDTQYF	TGTGCCAGCAGTTACGGGGGGACTAGCGGGAGCACAGATACGCAGTATTTT
few	NA	TRBV6-5	TRBJ1-2	CASIGTPNYGYTF	TGTGCCAGCATTGGGACACCTAACTATGGCTACACCTTC
many	TRBD1	TRBV30	TRBJ2-2	CAWAPGTGTAGELFF	TGTGCCTGGGCTCCCGGGACAGGGACCGCCGGGGAGCTGTTTTTT
NA	NA	TRBV9	TRBJ1-3	CASSVDGKAGNTIYF	TGTGCCAGCAGCGTAGACGGGAAGGCTGGAAACACCATATATTTT